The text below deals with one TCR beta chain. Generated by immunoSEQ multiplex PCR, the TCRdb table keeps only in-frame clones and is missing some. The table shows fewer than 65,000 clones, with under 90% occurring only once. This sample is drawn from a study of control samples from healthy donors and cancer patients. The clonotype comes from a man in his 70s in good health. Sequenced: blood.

This chain's CDR3 is CASSFLTQDYGYTF. Written as DNA, the CDR3 is TGTGCCAGCAGCTTCCTAACCCAGGATTATGGCTACACCTTC. V and J are TRBV7-2 and TRBJ1-2; no firm D call. The CDR3 is 14 amino acids. Trimming pared 3 bases from V and 5 bases from J, leaving 13 bases between. Germline CDR1 and CDR2: SGHTA and FQGNSA.